One T cell receptor beta chain is described in this entry. What it binds is not known. Time point noted: cycle 4 day 1 (C4D1), after 6 weeks of nivolumab. All trial patients relapsed after autologous stem cell transplantation. This sample is drawn from a study of PD-1 blockade in classical Hodgkin lymphoma. Whole-study context: Patients in the cohort were put on intravenous nivolumab, 3 mg/kg every 2 weeks.

The study, taken as a whole, reports: Newly diagnosed and completely responding patients shared comparable baseline diversity. Nivolumab initiated under 1 year post-ASCT led to patient exclusion. Newly diagnosed patients were reported to start with lower TCR diversity than healthy donors.

The V and J ends lost 5 bases and 4 bases respectively, with 9 bases between them. Germline CDR1 MNHNY, CDR2 SVGAGI (reference sequence). The CDR3 extends over 13 amino acids. TCRdb's copy holds only in-frame clones and misses some; the assay was immunoSEQ multiplex PCR. Seen here are approximately 65,000 clones, roughly 89% observed once, and the top ten hold about a tenth. The sequencing here drew on peripheral blood mononuclear cells (PBMCs), taken before the fourth cycle of nivolumab. The chain couples TRBV6-6 to TRBJ1-5; D perhaps matches TRBD1 (5 bases). The sequence was obtained from a human donor with classical Hodgkin lymphoma. The CDR3 here is CASSGGRNQPQHF. CDR3 DNA sequence: TGTGCCAGCAGTGGGGGGAGGAATCAGCCCCAGCATTTT.